The TCR beta chain under discussion was sequenced for a study of T-cell memory formation after mild COVID-19. Study at large: TCR clusters were mostly confined to one donor each.

Trimming left V 2 bases short and J 6 bases short, with 14 bases between. Germline lookup yields CDR1 MGHRA and CDR2 YSYEKL. The CDR3 covers 14 residues. cDNA libraries for TCR alpha and TCR beta, carrying sample barcodes and UMIs, came from 5'RACE with constant-segment primers. TCRdb reanalysed the 5' RACE reads using MiXCR and keeps one entry per CDR3 protein. Altogether about 150,000 distinct CDR3 sequences are present, less than 25% being singletons, with the ten largest covering approximately 25%. Study-wide findings and caveats: Cross-reactive memory appears to have joined, as suggested by some responding clones showing up in pre-infection memory. Chiefly within CM and EM were the contracting CD4+ clones; CD8+ ones were within EMRA.

Worth noting for this clonotype: The antigen is not known.

This clonotype was obtained from an adult woman who had mild COVID-19 (a few samples of this study predate the infection). Cell type and time point are not known. The chain uses TRBV4-1 and TRBJ2-7; unclear D gene. The sequencing input was PBMCs or a T cell subset sorted from them (not recorded which). As DNA, the CDR3 is TGCGCCAGCAGCCAATTTTACGACTGGGGCGAGCAGTACTTC. It is translated as CASSQFYDWGEQYF.